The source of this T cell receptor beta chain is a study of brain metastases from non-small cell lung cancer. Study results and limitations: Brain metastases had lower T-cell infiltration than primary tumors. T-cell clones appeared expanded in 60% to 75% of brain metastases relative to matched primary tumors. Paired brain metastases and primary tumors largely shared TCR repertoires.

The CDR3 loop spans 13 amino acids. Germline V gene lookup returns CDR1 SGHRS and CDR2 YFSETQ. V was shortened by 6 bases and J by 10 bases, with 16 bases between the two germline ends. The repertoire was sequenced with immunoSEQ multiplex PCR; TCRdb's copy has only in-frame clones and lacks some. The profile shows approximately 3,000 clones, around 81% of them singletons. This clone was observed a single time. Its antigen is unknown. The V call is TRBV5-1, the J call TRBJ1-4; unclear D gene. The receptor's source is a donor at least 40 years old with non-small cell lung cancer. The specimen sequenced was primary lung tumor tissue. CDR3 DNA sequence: TGCGCCAGCACCGAGCATGAGTTCAGAAAACTGTTTTTT. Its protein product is CASTEHEFRKLFF.